The subject of this entry is one T cell receptor beta chain. Sequencing used immunoSEQ multiplex PCR; TCRdb keeps in-frame clones, though not all of them. Here the sample spans around 400,000 clones, roughly 90% being singletons. Everyone who took part was roughly 18 to 89 years old, and they came from roughly 25 US areas. The study assigned cohorts using participant-reported clinical history. Recovered participants had two consecutive negative NP/OP PCR tests, healthcare professional clearance, or symptom resolution. This sample is drawn from a study of blood T cell repertoires in COVID-19. The CDR3 is 16 amino acids. V shed 1 base and J 7 bases; nucleotides not matched to a gene: 6. Germline V lookup: CDR1 SGHVS, CDR2 FQNEAQ.

Sequencing was performed on PBMCs or T cells enriched from blood (not recorded which). J is TRBJ2-1 and V is TRBV7-8; 11 nucleotides match TRBD2. The sequence was collected from a woman in her thirties who had recovered from COVID-19. The CDR3 spells CASSLVLAGVLNEQFF. For the CDR3, the DNA is TGTGCCAGCAGCTTAGTACTAGCGGGGGTTCTGAATGAGCAGTTCTTC. Full variable domain (outside the CDR3, taken from reference TRBV7-8 and TRBJ2-1): GAGVSQSPRYKVAKRGQDVALRCDPISGHVSLFWYQQALGQGPEFLTYFQNEAQLDKSGLPSDRFFAERPEGSVSTLKIQRTQQEDSAVYLCASSLVLAGVLNEQFFGPGTRLTVL.